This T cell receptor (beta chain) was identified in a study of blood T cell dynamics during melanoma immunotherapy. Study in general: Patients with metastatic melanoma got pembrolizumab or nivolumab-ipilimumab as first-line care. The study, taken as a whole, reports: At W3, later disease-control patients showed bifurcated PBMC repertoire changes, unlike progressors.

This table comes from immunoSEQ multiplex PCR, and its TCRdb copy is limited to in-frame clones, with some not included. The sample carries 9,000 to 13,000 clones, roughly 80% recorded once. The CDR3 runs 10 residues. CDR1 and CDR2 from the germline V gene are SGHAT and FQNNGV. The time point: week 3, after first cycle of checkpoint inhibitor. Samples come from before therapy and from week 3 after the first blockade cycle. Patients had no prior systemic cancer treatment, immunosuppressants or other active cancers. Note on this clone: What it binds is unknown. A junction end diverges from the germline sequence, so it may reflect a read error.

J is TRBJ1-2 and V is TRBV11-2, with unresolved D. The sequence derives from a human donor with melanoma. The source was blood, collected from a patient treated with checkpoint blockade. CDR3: CASSLGAVSF. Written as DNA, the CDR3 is TGTGCCAGCAGCTTAGGGGCGGTCTCCTTC.